This TCR beta chain derives from a study of blood T cell repertoires in COVID-19. Study overall: Whether acute or convalescent, the COVID-19 samples came from the United States, Italy and Spain. From T cells, B-cell-depleted T cells, or PBMCs came the material, which was cDNA or gDNA.

Trimming took off 5 bases at V and 3 bases at J, with 11 bases between the two ends. The CDR3 spans 14 residues. Germline-derived CDR1 and CDR2 are MDHEN and SYDVKM. How the authors handled the data: Amplification of reference gene primers provided the estimated nucleated cell counts. Profiled with immunoSEQ multiplex PCR; TCRdb holds only in-frame clones, not every one. V, J and clone size were drawn from that table, and D and trimming were deduced from the DNA. Among roughly 190,000 clones listed, around 86% were seen once. This receptor was identified in a man aged 65 to 79 with acute or convalescent COVID-19. The sequencing input was peripheral blood. The chain carries TRBV28 and TRBJ1-5, with TRBD1 as a possible D gene (6 bases). The CDR3 sequence: CASSADSFNQPQHF. CDR3 nucleotide sequence: TGTGCCAGCAGTGCGGACAGCTTCAATCAGCCCCAGCATTTT.